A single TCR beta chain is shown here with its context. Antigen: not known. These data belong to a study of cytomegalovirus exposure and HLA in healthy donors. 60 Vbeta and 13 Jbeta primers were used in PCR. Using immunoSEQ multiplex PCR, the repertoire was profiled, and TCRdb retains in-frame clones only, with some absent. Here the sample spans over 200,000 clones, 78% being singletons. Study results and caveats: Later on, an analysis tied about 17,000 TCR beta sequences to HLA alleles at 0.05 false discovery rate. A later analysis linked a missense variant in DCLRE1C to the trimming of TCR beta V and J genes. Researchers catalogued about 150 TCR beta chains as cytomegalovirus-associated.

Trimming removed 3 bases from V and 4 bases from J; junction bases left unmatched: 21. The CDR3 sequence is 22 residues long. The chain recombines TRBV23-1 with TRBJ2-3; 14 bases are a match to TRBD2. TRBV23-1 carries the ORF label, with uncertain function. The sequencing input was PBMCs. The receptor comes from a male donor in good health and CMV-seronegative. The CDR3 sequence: CASSHYLTGTSGSLGGADTQYF. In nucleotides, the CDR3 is TGCGCCAGCAGTCATTACCTTACCGGGACTAGCGGGAGCCTAGGAGGCGCAGATACGCAGTATTTT.